This TCR beta chain came from a study of CXCR3-negative and CXCR3-positive naive CD8 T cells. For the study at large: Each library held about 1.5 +/- 0.3 million TRB reads, about 140 million in total.

General study results and limits: TCR strength was inferred from TRB CDR3 properties, while surface CD5 was comparable between naive subsets. Naive subsets were similarly diverse, while memory CD8+ repertoires were much less diverse. CXCR3-negative naive cells had less hydrophobic TRB CDR3s than did CXCR3-positive naive cells.

Per the germline V gene, CDR1 is SQVTM and CDR2 is ANQGSEA. The CDR3 loop spans 14 amino acids. A note on this clonotype: Its target is not known.

5' RACE that incorporated UMI labels was used to prepare the TRB cDNA libraries. Reprocessing the 5' RACE reads, TCRdb reports a single entry for every CDR3 protein and omits DNA. The clone table shows under 9,500 distinct CDR3 sequences, with the ten largest holding around 1.1%. The sample comprised naive CXCR3- CD8+ T cells from blood. Subset reported: CD45RO-CCR7+CD27+CD95- naive CD8+ T cells lacking CXCR3 (TNR3-). This TCR came from a human donor in good health. Some clones in this sample may be carry-over from other donors' samples. V is TRBV29-1 and J is TRBJ1-1; the D gene TCRdb calls, TRBD1, cannot be checked with no DNA. The CDR3 here is CSVAKTDLNTEAFF.